This is a list of T cell receptor beta chains from one sample in a study of T cell repertoires in cytomegalovirus infection. TCRdb processed the reads anew with MiXCR; each CDR3 protein has one entry. The sample carries about 140,000 distinct CDR3 sequences, 6.5% recorded once. The specimen was PBMCs. Every receptor here comes from a human donor in good health (CMV status not recorded). Some clones in this sample may be carry-over from other donors' samples. Each CDR3 is given with its conserved first and last residue. Fields, in order: clone size, V gene, J gene, CDR3 protein. Where a row states a size, it is once, few, many or the class of an expanded clone; other rows omit it.

clone_size: many
v_call: TRBV20-1
j_call: TRBJ1-1
cdr3_aa: CSGAGGGGTEAFF

clone_size: many
v_call: TRBV28
j_call: TRBJ2-7
cdr3_aa: CASSYSHTHFSYEQYF

clone_size: few
v_call: TRBV6-6
j_call: TRBJ2-7
cdr3_aa: CASSRLQGAAYEQYF

clone_size: .
v_call: TRBV20-1
j_call: TRBJ2-7
cdr3_aa: CSARDYRDYEQYF

clone_size: .
v_call: TRBV28
j_call: TRBJ2-5
cdr3_aa: CASSFGGQRTQYF

clone_size: many
v_call: TRBV7-2
j_call: TRBJ1-2
cdr3_aa: CASSLNPTGKFGYGYTF

clone_size: many
v_call: TRBV29-1
j_call: TRBJ2-1
cdr3_aa: CSVGGRAYNEQFF

clone_size: .
v_call: TRBV10-3
j_call: TRBJ2-5
cdr3_aa: CAISRARGEETQYF

clone_size: many
v_call: TRBV7-9
j_call: TRBJ1-2
cdr3_aa: CASSPVAGTNYGYTF

clone_size: .
v_call: TRBV5-1
j_call: TRBJ1-2
cdr3_aa: CASSDDLGHRYGYTF

clone_size: .
v_call: TRBV28
j_call: TRBJ2-1
cdr3_aa: CASSRQGRVLYNEQFF

clone_size: .
v_call: TRBV5-5
j_call: TRBJ1-1
cdr3_aa: CASATGGGDEAFF

clone_size: few
v_call: TRBV20-1
j_call: TRBJ1-4
cdr3_aa: CSARSNEKLFF

clone_size: .
v_call: TRBV19
j_call: TRBJ2-1
cdr3_aa: CASKLSGVNEQFF

clone_size: few
v_call: TRBV29-1
j_call: TRBJ1-5
cdr3_aa: CSVEFPDSREPQHF

clone_size: .
v_call: TRBV7-2
j_call: TRBJ1-5
cdr3_aa: CASSQNVWGQPQHF

clone_size: many
v_call: TRBV7-2
j_call: TRBJ1-2
cdr3_aa: CASAPGTDGLKTHGYTF

clone_size: many
v_call: TRBV28
j_call: TRBJ2-5
cdr3_aa: CASKPSGQGGRETQYF

clone_size: many
v_call: TRBV5-4
j_call: TRBJ1-1
cdr3_aa: CASSVGTVTEAFF

clone_size: many
v_call: TRBV19
j_call: TRBJ1-1
cdr3_aa: CASSRPGRNTEAFF

clone_size: few
v_call: TRBV9
j_call: TRBJ2-7
cdr3_aa: CASSVLPGAYEQYF

clone_size: many
v_call: TRBV19
j_call: TRBJ1-6
cdr3_aa: CASSLSGTADSPLHF

clone_size: many
v_call: TRBV4-1
j_call: TRBJ1-2
cdr3_aa: CASSQEAGSNYGYTF

clone_size: many
v_call: TRBV7-2
j_call: TRBJ2-1
cdr3_aa: CASSIAGVNNEQFF

clone_size: many
v_call: TRBV28
j_call: TRBJ2-2
cdr3_aa: CATKTGDAGELFF

clone_size: many
v_call: TRBV11-1
j_call: TRBJ2-1
cdr3_aa: CASSPSARAYNEQFF

clone_size: many
v_call: TRBV11-2
j_call: TRBJ1-4
cdr3_aa: CASSLGSSGQNEKLFF

clone_size: many
v_call: TRBV9
j_call: TRBJ2-4
cdr3_aa: CASSAQGALDIQYF

clone_size: few
v_call: TRBV5-6
j_call: TRBJ2-3
cdr3_aa: CASSLRSAGGSTDTQYF

clone_size: many
v_call: TRBV7-8
j_call: TRBJ2-1
cdr3_aa: CASSLYRRSHLEGEQFF

clone_size: .
v_call: TRBV7-9
j_call: TRBJ2-1
cdr3_aa: CASSSARTGAGASYNEQFF

clone_size: many
v_call: TRBV20-1
j_call: TRBJ2-1
cdr3_aa: CSAPIAGGYNEQFF

clone_size: many
v_call: TRBV7-3
j_call: TRBJ2-5
cdr3_aa: CASSLGTSGGAVETQYF

clone_size: few
v_call: TRBV29-1
j_call: TRBJ1-5
cdr3_aa: CSVLGTGRNNQPQHF

clone_size: .
v_call: TRBV18
j_call: TRBJ2-7
cdr3_aa: CASSPFSGQGYEQYF

clone_size: many
v_call: TRBV6-6
j_call: TRBJ2-7
cdr3_aa: CASSYARWGIGYEQYF

clone_size: many
v_call: TRBV7-3
j_call: TRBJ2-1
cdr3_aa: CASSIRGNEQFF

clone_size: many
v_call: TRBV28
j_call: TRBJ1-2
cdr3_aa: CASSLTGRGDYGYTF

clone_size: .
v_call: TRBV19
j_call: TRBJ2-1
cdr3_aa: CASRPTGGGVGLRNEQFF

clone_size: many
v_call: TRBV7-2
j_call: TRBJ2-7
cdr3_aa: CASSLERGGFEQYF

clone_size: many
v_call: TRBV6-2/TRBV6-3
j_call: TRBJ1-6
cdr3_aa: CATAKRTSIFTPLHF

clone_size: few
v_call: TRBV6-1
j_call: TRBJ2-2
cdr3_aa: CASSEPGSGTPELFF

clone_size: many
v_call: TRBV7-2
j_call: TRBJ1-4
cdr3_aa: CASAWTAAYEKLFF

clone_size: few
v_call: TRBV6-6
j_call: TRBJ1-1
cdr3_aa: CASREQGRSTEAFF

clone_size: many
v_call: TRBV7-2
j_call: TRBJ1-1
cdr3_aa: CASSERRGNTEAFF

clone_size: .
v_call: TRBV11-3
j_call: TRBJ2-1
cdr3_aa: CASSLGEGEQFF

clone_size: .
v_call: TRBV28
j_call: TRBJ1-5
cdr3_aa: CASITSGGNQPQHF

clone_size: many
v_call: TRBV5-5
j_call: TRBJ1-2
cdr3_aa: CASSLTGSHYYGYTF

clone_size: many
v_call: TRBV6-5
j_call: TRBJ2-3
cdr3_aa: CASSYQGVGLSHTQYF

clone_size: few
v_call: TRBV18
j_call: TRBJ1-1
cdr3_aa: CASSPLDPNTEAFF

clone_size: .
v_call: TRBV7-9
j_call: TRBJ1-2
cdr3_aa: CASSLEAGENYGYTF

clone_size: many
v_call: TRBV20-1
j_call: TRBJ2-3
cdr3_aa: CSARDQTSARDTQYF

clone_size: few
v_call: TRBV28
j_call: TRBJ1-6
cdr3_aa: CASRPTDRVYNSPLHF